What follows are 22 T cell receptor beta chains derived from one specimen sequenced in a study of blood T cell repertoires in COVID-19 (dated by TCRdb to 2020 to 2022). The library was produced with the immunoSEQ multiplex PCR assay. Here the immuneACCESS table is served through TCRdb, limited to in-frame sequences with V and J called. Missing clones are a known gap in these copies; in checked studies unresolved V genes cover under half, and the rest lacks a known reason. A total of around 400,000 clones appear in this sample, roughly 91% of them only once. The top ten hold 1.7% of the sample. The sequenced material came from PBMCs or T cells enriched from blood (not recorded which). These receptors originate from a woman aged 25-40 years who had recovered from COVID-19.

This chain uses TRBV28 with TRBJ2-5; 8 nucleotides match TRBD1. The germline gives CDR1 MDHEN, CDR2 SYDVKM. The CDR3 spans 20 residues. Losses at the gene ends were 3 bases for V and 4 bases for J; bases not matched to a gene: 22. The CDR3 DNA is TGTGCCAGCAGTTTCGCACAGTTTAATATGTGGGGTGACAGGGGAGAGACCCAGTACTTC. Its protein product is CASSFAQFNMWGDRGETQYF.

V is TRBV15 and J is TRBJ2-5; maybe TRBD1 (5 bases). The germline V gene has CDR1 LNHNV and CDR2 YYDKDF (reference sequence). V was cut by 2 bases and J by 5 bases, with 9 bases left in between. The CDR3 has 13 amino acids. In nucleotides, the CDR3 is TGTGCCACCAGCAGAATCCAGGGTGAGACCCAGTACTTC. Residues: CATSRIQGETQYF.

The chain carries TRBV30 and TRBJ1-4, with 10 positions matching TRBD1. The CDR3 loop spans 15 amino acids. Germline assignment: CDR1 GTSNPN and CDR2 SVGIG (reference sequence). Losses at the gene ends were 3 bases for V and 6 bases for J; bases not matched to a gene: 7. CDR3 coding DNA: TGTGCCTGGAGACCGCACGGGACAGGGGATGAAAAACTGTTTTTT. It translates to CAWRPHGTGDEKLFF.

This chain joins TRBV4-1 and TRBJ1-1; perhaps TRBD1 as D (5 bases). The CDR3 contains 18 residues. V was trimmed by 3 bases and J by 5 bases, leaving 25 bases between them. From germline, CDR1 is MGHRA and CDR2 YSYEKL. The CDR3 nucleotides read TGCGCCAGCAGCCACCTAACACCTGGGGCCGCCGGAGGGACTGAAGCTTTCTTT. Encoded protein: CASSHLTPGAAGGTEAFF.

The rearrangement uses TRBV4-1 and TRBJ2-3, with TRBD1 matching 7 bases. The J segment lost 2 bases and the V segment lost 4 bases, leaving 6 bases of the junction unmatched. Per germline, CDR1 MGHRA and CDR2 YSYEKL. This CDR3 has 15 amino acids. The CDR3 reads CASSPPGQTTDTQYF. CDR3 in DNA: TGCGCCAGCAGCCCCCCGGGACAGACCACAGATACGCAGTATTTT.

This chain joins TRBV15 and TRBJ2-7; the D gene is possibly TRBD2 (6 bases). Per the germline V gene, CDR1 is LNHNV and CDR2 is YYDKDF (reference sequence). V dropped 2 bases and J dropped 1 base, with 18 bases sitting between them. The CDR3 is made up of 17 amino acids. This CDR3 reads CATSRFGGLTSSYEQYF. CDR3 sequence (DNA): TGTGCCACCAGCAGATTTGGAGGGCTAACCTCATCCTACGAGCAGTACTTC.

This clone was picked up a small number of times. This chain links TRBV6-5 with TRBJ1-1, with D possibly matching TRBD1 (5 bases). The CDR3 is made up of 13 amino acids. In germline, CDR1 is MNHEY, CDR2 SVGAGI. V was pared by 6 bases and J by 8 bases, with 16 bases between. Here the CDR3 reads CASRLPTVTEAFF. For the CDR3, the DNA is TGTGCCAGCAGATTACCGACAGTAACAGAAGCTTTCTTT.

The V call is TRBV9, the J call TRBJ1-4, with 8 bases lining up with TRBD1. The V gene end was trimmed by 3 bases and the J gene end by 7 bases; junction bases not matched to a gene: 8. Germline-derived CDR1 and CDR2 are SGDLS and YYNGEE. This CDR3 is 15 amino acids long. The CDR3: CASSAAGTGGEKLFF. The DNA for the CDR3 is TGTGCCAGCAGCGCCGCCGGGACAGGTGGTGAAAAACTGTTTTTT.

This chain links TRBV10-3 with TRBJ2-1; 7 bases are a match to TRBD2. The CDR3 has 14 residues. V lost 4 bases to trimming and J lost 1 base; unmatched junction nucleotides: 1. The V gene's germline CDR1 is ENHRY and CDR2 SYGVKD. DNA of the CDR3: TGTGCCATCAGTGGACTAGCTTCCTACAATGAGCAGTTCTTC. It specifies CAISGLASYNEQFF.

The chain combines TRBV5-4 with TRBJ1-4, with D unresolved. The CDR3 length is 15 residues. Germline values: CDR1 SGHNT, CDR2 YYREEE (reference sequence). Trimming took off 5 bases at V and 4 bases at J, with 15 bases between the two ends. This CDR3 reads CASSNGPSFNEKLFF. The CDR3 region has the DNA TGTGCCAGCAGTAATGGGCCCTCGTTTAATGAAAAACTGTTTTTT.

The chain has TRBV7-9 and TRBJ1-5; TRBD1 aligns across 8 bases. The trim removed 5 bases at V and 4 bases at J, leaving 13 bases unmatched. Per the germline V gene, CDR1 is SEHNR and CDR2 is FQNEAQ (reference sequence). This CDR3 is 17 amino acids long. The CDR3 is CASSPPARGQVNQPQHF. In DNA, the CDR3 is TGTGCCAGCAGCCCGCCCGCCCGGGGACAGGTTAATCAGCCCCAGCATTTT.

This clone appeared a few times. The rearrangement links TRBV5-4 to TRBJ2-1; 8 nucleotides match TRBD1. V was pared by 3 bases and J by 0 bases, with 11 bases of the junction left unmatched. Germline V gene sequence: CDR1 SGHNT, CDR2 YYREEE (reference sequence). This CDR3 contains 18 residues. DNA for the CDR3: TGTGCCAGCAGCTGGAGGACAGGGAACCCGTTCTCCTACAATGAGCAGTTCTTC. Residues: CASSWRTGNPFSYNEQFF.

The gene calls are TRBV5-6 and TRBJ1-3; D might be TRBD1 (6 bases). V lost 4 bases to trimming and J lost 3 bases, with 11 bases between them. This CDR3 contains 14 residues. From germline, CDR1 is SGHDT and CDR2 YYEEEE. CDR3 in DNA: TGTGCCAGCAGCCCCGGGACACATGGAAACACCATATATTTT. Its protein product is CASSPGTHGNTIYF.

The gene calls are TRBV6-5 and TRBJ2-7; TRBD1 is a possible D gene (5 bases). V lost 5 bases, J lost 5 bases, and 19 bases lay in between. CDR3 length: 15 amino acids. CDR1 and CDR2 from the germline V gene are MNHEY and SVGAGI. The CDR3 spells CASSPRVDIFHEQYF. In DNA, the CDR3 is TGTGCCAGCAGTCCCCGGGTGGACATTTTCCACGAGCAGTACTTC.

This chain joins TRBV10-3 and TRBJ2-3, with 10 nucleotides matching TRBD1. V lost 10 bases and J lost 4; bases outside the gene matches: 8. This CDR3 has 14 amino acids. Germline-derived CDR1 and CDR2 are ENHRY and SYGVKD. This CDR3 reads CATGTGVFADTQYF. The CDR3 nucleotides read TGTGCCACCGGGACAGGGGTGTTTGCAGATACGCAGTATTTT.

The rearrangement uses TRBV3-1 (or the pseudogene TRBV3-2) and TRBJ2-1; D is unclear. V shed 2 bases and J shed 0 bases, with 14 bases lying between them. Germline V gives CDR1 LGHDT, CDR2 YNNKEL (reference sequence). This CDR3 comprises 17 residues. This CDR3 is CASSQPLRPVSYNEQFF. CDR3 coding DNA: TGTGCCAGCAGCCAACCACTTCGCCCGGTCTCCTACAATGAGCAGTTCTTC.

The V and J genes are TRBV6-5 and TRBJ2-1, with a tentative D call TRBD2 (6 bases). Deletions cut 0 bases from V and 15 bases from J, with 15 bases between. The CDR3 spans 13 residues. The V gene's germline CDR1 is MNHEY and CDR2 SVGAGI. CDR3 coding DNA: TGTGCCAGCAGTTACTCCCCTAGCGTTCTGCCGTTCTTC. Protein: CASSYSPSVLPFF.

The chain combines TRBV7-9 with TRBJ2-1, with 7 bases fitting TRBD1. V lost 10 bases, J lost 0 bases, and 6 bases stayed unmatched. The CDR3 is 14 amino acids. Germline V gene sequence: CDR1 SEHNR, CDR2 FQNEAQ (reference sequence). The CDR3: CATNGQASYNEQFF. The CDR3 nucleotides are TGTGCCACCAACGGACAGGCCTCCTACAATGAGCAGTTCTTC. Drawing the rest from reference TRBV7-9 and TRBJ2-1, the complete variable domain is DTGVSQNPRHKITKRGQNVTFRCDPISEHNRLYWYRQTLGQGPEFLTYFQNEAQLEKSRLLSDRFSAERPKGSFSTLEIQRTEQGDSAMYLCATNGQASYNEQFFGPGTRLTVL.

This rearrangement joins TRBV30 to TRBJ2-1; 10 positions agree with TRBD2. V was clipped by 8 bases and J by 3 bases; unmatched bases: 4. The CDR3 totals 13 residues. CDR1 and CDR2 from the germline V gene are GTSNPN and SVGIG (reference sequence). The CDR3 DNA is TGTGCCGGAGCGGGGGGGCTCTACAATGAGCAGTTCTTC. It encodes CAGAGGLYNEQFF.

V usage is TRBV10-3 and J usage is TRBJ1-1, with D tentatively TRBD1 (6 bases). V lost 9 bases and J lost 1, with 9 bases in between. The CDR3 contains 12 residues. CDR1 and CDR2 (germline): ENHRY, SYGVKD. The CDR3 DNA reads TGTGCCATACAGGGCGGGAACACTGAAGCTTTCTTT. Encoded protein: CAIQGGNTEAFF.

The table lists this clone with a few counts. An end of the junction differs from the germline gene, which may be a read error. The chain uses TRBV18 and TRBJ2-7; D may be TRBD1 (7 bases). The CDR3 loop spans 11 amino acids. Germline V lookup: CDR1 KGHSH, CDR2 LQKENI. The CDR3 spells CASSLGQEGFF. CDR3 nucleotide sequence: TGTGCCAGCTCACTCGGACAGGAGGGTTTCTTC.

This chain connects TRBV28 to TRBJ2-7; TRBD1 matches at 7 bases. V shed 5 bases and J 0 bases; nucleotides not matched to a gene: 16. The CDR3 extends over 18 amino acids. CDR1 is MDHEN, CDR2 SYDVKM, per germline. The chain's CDR3 is CASSPWYLGGVSSYEQYF. CDR3 coding DNA: TGTGCCAGCAGTCCATGGTACCTAGGGGGCGTCAGCTCCTACGAGCAGTACTTC. Together with reference TRBV28 and TRBJ2-7, the CDR3 gives the full variable domain: DVKVTQSSRYLVKRTGEKVFLECVQDMDHENMFWYRQDPGLGLRLIYFSYDVKMKEKGDIPEGYSVSREKKERFSLILESASTNQTSMYLCASSPWYLGGVSSYEQYFGPGTRLTVT.